The present T cell receptor (beta chain) was sequenced within a study of OX40 agonist ivuxolimab in advanced cancers. Study overall: Patients received ivuxolimab, an intravenous treatment, every 2 weeks at 0.01 to 10 mg/kg. The diagnoses of dose-escalation patients were hepatocellular carcinoma, melanoma, renal cell or head and neck cancer. Study-level findings and limits: The mean number of expanded clones was higher in CD8+ T cells than in CD4+.

Exclusion applied to patients with autoimmune disease history or systemic immunosuppression. The table came from immunoSEQ multiplex PCR; TCRdb's copy has only in-frame clones and leaves some out. This repertoire shows approximately 110,000 clones, under 95% found once; its top ten account for roughly 0.8%. The germline V and J ends were trimmed by 0 bases and 5 bases, with 16 bases remaining between them. The CDR3 covers 16 residues. The germline V gene encodes CDR1 SGHRS and CDR2 YFSETQ. Remarks on this clone: Its target is unknown.

The source was CD4+ or CD8+ T cells sorted from blood, collected in a trial of the OX40 agonist ivuxolimab. The V gene is TRBV5-1, the J gene TRBJ2-3; D possibly uses TRBD1 or TRBD2 (5 bases each). The source of this sequence is an adult with an advanced solid tumor such as melanoma, head and neck, liver or kidney cancer. The CDR3: CASSLGGTATQDTQYF. CDR3 bases: TGCGCCAGCAGCTTGGGGGGGACCGCCACACAAGATACGCAGTATTTT.